This T cell receptor (beta chain) was profiled in a study of yellow fever vaccine responses in identical twins (dated by TCRdb to between 2017 and 2018). About the full investigation: In identical twins, the study followed T cell clones that responded to the vaccine with precision. Broader findings and caveats from the paper: The T cell response to vaccination in identical twins was reported by the authors to appear partly convergent and partly personalized.

The CDR3, cysteine through phenylalanine, is 14 amino acids long. Just CDR3 DNA is preserved here, 42 bases in frame from base 1. Based on the germline V gene, the CDR1 and CDR2 sequences are SGHTA and FQGNSA. At the junction V is shortened by 8 bases and J by 5 bases; bases outside the gene matches: 7. With respect to this clonotype: Its target antigen remains unknown. Base qualities were left out, and no much larger clone turns up one base away.

To prepare the library, RT-PCR was applied. This sample was sequenced with an Illumina HiSeq 2500. TCRdb ran its own pipeline on the public reads, namely fastp trimming at Q25 and MiXCR clone calling, and kept in-frame beta chains. Identical CDR3 protein sequences are pooled into one entry, listed with their most common genes and DNA. This sample comprises around 3,500 distinct CDR3 sequences, about 89% of them detected only once. Roughly 1.5% of the sample comes from the top ten. This clonotype originated in a woman younger than 35 who received the yellow fever vaccine. Donor details come from another sample of the same person, matched by shared clones. In this chain, TRBV7-2 is recombined with TRBJ2-1; 9 bases in the junction line up with TRBD2. The sample here was T cells from blood (PBMCs), unsorted or a sorted subset (not recorded which), taken before or after yellow fever vaccination (not recorded which). Here the CDR3 is given as CASGPSGKDNEQFF. The nucleotides read TGTGCCAGCGGACCTAGCGGGAAAGACAATGAGCAGTTCTTC.